These 30 T cell receptor beta chains were sequenced from one sample in a study of T cells after yellow fever vaccination. TCRdb ran MiXCR on the 5' RACE reads and lists one entry per CDR3 protein. The sample has more than 200,000 distinct CDR3 sequences, 3.6% seen once. The sample here was PBMCs, taken 15 days after the yellow fever booster vaccination. The source is a young man who received the YFV17D yellow fever vaccine.

This clonotype was seen many times. The chain uses TRBV6-2 or TRBV6-3 and TRBJ1-5; D gene uncertain. Germline CDR1 and CDR2: MNHEY and SVGEGT. The CDR3 is 14 residues long. The V gene lost 7 bases and the J gene lost 1 base, with 11 bases spanning the gap. The CDR3 reads CASKRFPSNQPQHF. The CDR3 DNA follows: TGTGCCAGCAAACGGTTTCCGAGCAATCAGCCCCAGCATTTT.

A note on this clonotype: Just one base apart from a much larger clone, this may be a read error. The chain has TRBV29-1 and TRBJ2-1; 11 bases are shared with TRBD1. This CDR3 comprises 14 residues. The germline CDR1 and CDR2 sequences are SQVTM and ANQGSEA. With 4 bases clipped from V and 9 bases from J, the junction kept 8 bases outside the gene matches. The CDR3 spells CSVAGTGGTTEQFF. The CDR3 DNA reads TGCAGCGTTGCCGGGACAGGGGGGACCACTGAGCAGTTCTTC.

This clonotype was counted at least ten times. CDR3 residues: CATSRVPQSAPDSYSNQPQHF. CDR3 in DNA: TGTGCCACCAGCAGAGTTCCCCAATCAGCCCCTGACAGCTATAGCAATCAGCCCCAGCATTTT. The rearrangement joins TRBV15 to TRBJ1-5, with D possibly being TRBD1 (5 bases). CDR1 and CDR2 (germline): LNHNV, YYDKDF (reference sequence). V dropped 1 base and J dropped 0 bases, with 25 bases sitting between them. The CDR3 loop spans 21 amino acids.

This clonotype occurred many times. The chain has TRBV12-3 or TRBV12-4 and TRBJ2-1; 7 bases map to TRBD2. J lost 8 bases, V lost 4 bases, and 8 bases had no gene match. The CDR3 has 14 residues. The CDR3 is CASSWVGGGDEQFF. The CDR3 bases are TGTGCCAGCAGTTGGGTTGGGGGGGGGGATGAGCAGTTCTTC.

This clonotype was observed many times. The rearrangement joins TRBV4-3 to TRBJ1-2; 10 bases are shared with TRBD1. This CDR3 spans 18 amino acids. Germline V lookup: CDR1 LGHNA, CDR2 YSLEER. V lost 0 bases to trimming and J lost 6 bases; unmatched junction nucleotides: 13. CDR3 DNA sequence: TGCGCCAGCAGCCAAGAAGAGGTCTGGAGACAGGGGGCCCATGGCTACACCTTC. Its translation: CASSQEEVWRQGAHGYTF.

This clonotype was observed at least ten times. V usage is TRBV7-3 and J usage is TRBJ2-5; 7 positions match TRBD1. Per germline, CDR1 SGHTA and CDR2 FQGTGA. Germline trimming cut 5 bases from V and 4 bases from J; bases unmatched to any gene: 7. The CDR3 runs 14 residues. The CDR3 region is CASSATGERETQYF. CDR3 nucleotide sequence: TGTGCCAGCAGCGCCACAGGGGAGCGAGAGACCCAGTACTTC. Variable domain in full (rest from reference TRBV7-3 and TRBJ2-5): GAGVSQTPSNKVTEKGKYVELRCDPISGHTALYWYRQSLGQGPEFLIYFQGTGAADDSGLPNDRFFAVRPEGSVSTLKIQRTERGDSAVYLCASSATGERETQYFGPGTRLLVL.

With respect to this clonotype: With a much larger clone just one base away, this may be a read error. The chain links TRBV10-3 to TRBJ2-7, with a weak D call TRBD2 (5 bases). This CDR3 region has 14 residues. Germline values: CDR1 ENHRY, CDR2 SYGVKD. Trimming stripped 3 bases from V and 5 bases from J, with 14 bases between. Here the CDR3 reads CAISEQQTMDEQYF. The CDR3 region has the DNA TGTGCCATCAGTGAACAACAGACTATGGACGAGCAGTACTTC.

This clonotype showed up many times. The V gene is TRBV6-2 or TRBV6-3, the J gene TRBJ2-3; the D is unclear. This CDR3 is 13 amino acids long. V was trimmed by 2 bases and J by 1 base, leaving 4 bases between them. The V gene's germline CDR1 is MNHEY and CDR2 SVGEGT. The CDR3 bases are TGTGCCAGCAGTTACGCGGGCACAGATACGCAGTATTTT. Its translation: CASSYAGTDTQYF.

This clonotype has only a few counts. This CDR3 is CASSRQGANQPQHF. The CDR3 nucleotides read TGTGCCAGTAGCCGACAGGGGGCAAATCAGCCCCAGCATTTT. The rearrangement joins TRBV12-3 or TRBV12-4 to TRBJ1-5; 10 positions agree with TRBD1. CDR3 length: 14 amino acids. V lost 9 bases and J lost 4; bases outside the gene matches: 6.

This clonotype was seen ten or more times. V and J are TRBV24-1 and TRBJ2-3; D unclear. The V end lost 4 bases, the J end lost 6 bases, and 16 bases lay between the germline ends. Germline V lookup: CDR1 KGHDR, CDR2 SFDVKD. CDR3 length: 15 residues. CDR3 coding DNA: TGTGCCACCAGTGACCCCCGAGGCGGCGGCGATACGCAGTATTTT. This encodes CATSDPRGGGDTQYF.

This clonotype was seen ten or more times. The chain recombines TRBV20-1 with TRBJ2-3, with D maybe TRBD1 (8 bases). Deletions cut 1 base from V and 1 base from J, with 18 bases between. Germline values: CDR1 DFQATT, CDR2 SNEGSKA (reference sequence). This CDR3 is built from 17 residues. The CDR3 sequence: CSARALGQGGRTDTQYF. Here the CDR3 DNA reads TGCAGTGCTAGAGCTCTTGGACAGGGAGGGCGCACAGATACGCAGTATTTT.

The table lists this clonotype with many counts. Here the CDR3 DNA reads TGTGCCAGCAGCCTAGACAGGGCAACTCAAGAGACCCAGTACTTC. Protein product: CASSLDRATQETQYF. The V call is TRBV7-2, the J call TRBJ2-5, with 7 nucleotides matching TRBD1. In germline, CDR1 is SGHTA, CDR2 FQGNSA. CDR3 size: 15 residues. Germline trimming cut 5 bases from V and 2 bases from J; bases unmatched to any gene: 8.

Ten or more counts support this clonotype. V is TRBV9 and J is TRBJ2-1, with a possible D match to TRBD1 (6 bases). The CDR3 has 15 residues. Trimming pared 4 bases from V and 9 bases from J, leaving 20 bases between. Germline V gives CDR1 SGDLS, CDR2 YYNGEE. In nucleotides, the CDR3 is TGTGCCAGCAGCCCCATCGCGGGCAGGGGATTTGAGCAGTTCTTC. This codes for CASSPIAGRGFEQFF. The entire variable domain, with the rest obtained from reference TRBV9 and TRBJ2-1, is as follows: DSGVTQTPKHLITATGQRVTLRCSPRSGDLSVYWYQQSLDQGLQFLIQYYNGEERAKGNILERFSAQQFPDLHSELNLSSLELGDSALYFCASSPIAGRGFEQFFGPGTRLTVL.

This clonotype was seen repeatedly, ten times or more. This sequence joins TRBV9 and TRBJ2-1, with D possibly being TRBD1 (6 bases). The CDR3 totals 16 residues. Between the trimmed V and J ends, which lost 4 bases and 1 base, there was a span of 15 bases. Per germline, CDR1 SGDLS and CDR2 YYNGEE. Here the CDR3 DNA reads TGTGCCAGCAGCAGGGCAGGGGAAAGGTCCTACAATGAGCAGTTCTTC. This sequence encodes CASSRAGERSYNEQFF.

There are a few counts of this clonotype. The genes are TRBV20-1 and TRBJ2-2; D is uncertain. The V and J ends lost 6 bases and 3 bases respectively, with 11 bases between them. Germline V gene sequence: CDR1 DFQATT, CDR2 SNEGSKA (reference sequence). The CDR3 loop spans 13 amino acids. The CDR3 DNA reads as TGCAGTGCCGATCAAGGTGACACCGGGGAGCTGTTTTTT. Its translation is CSADQGDTGELFF.

This clonotype was recorded many times. The genes are TRBV12-3 or TRBV12-4 and TRBJ1-1; D call uncertain. The CDR3 loop spans 11 amino acids. Trimming pared 6 bases from V and 7 bases from J, leaving 9 bases between. This CDR3 reads CASRWRFEAFF. The CDR3 region has the DNA TGTGCCAGCAGATGGCGGTTTGAAGCTTTCTTT.

Ten or more counts support this clonotype. This sequence joins TRBV7-2 and TRBJ2-3, with a weak D call TRBD1 (6 bases). The V and J ends lost 3 bases and 3 bases respectively, with 13 bases between them. CDR3 size: 15 residues. CDR1 is SGHTA, CDR2 FQGNSA, per germline. In DNA, the CDR3 is TGTGCCAGCAGCTTGATGGGGGCGGGTACAGATACGCAGTATTTT. Encoded protein: CASSLMGAGTDTQYF. Full variable domain (rest looked up from reference TRBV7-2 and TRBJ2-3): GAGVSQSPSNKVTEKGKDVELRCDPISGHTALYWYRQSLGQGLEFLIYFQGNSAPDKSGLPSDRFSAERTGGSVSTLTIQRTQQEDSAVYLCASSLMGAGTDTQYFGPGTRLTVL.

Many counts were recorded for this clonotype. The rearrangement links TRBV24-1 to TRBJ2-1; 11 bases match TRBD1. CDR1 KGHDR and CDR2 SFDVKD come from the germline V gene. This CDR3 spans 15 amino acids. V was pared by 3 bases and J by 6 bases, with 3 bases of the junction left unmatched. The CDR3 loop reads CATSDPGTGGNEQFF. DNA of the CDR3: TGTGCCACCAGTGATCCGGGGACAGGGGGCAATGAGCAGTTCTTC.

This clonotype was seen ten or more times. The chain's CDR3 is CASSLGGLAGSEQYF. CDR3 sequence (DNA): TGTGCCAGCAGCTTGGGCGGACTAGCAGGATCCGAGCAGTACTTC. The chain couples TRBV5-6 to TRBJ2-7; TRBD2 matches 8 bases. Germline V gene sequence: CDR1 SGHDT, CDR2 YYEEEE. This CDR3 is 15 amino acids long. V trimming: 0 bases; J trimming: 6 bases; junction bases outside the gene matches: 8.

This clonotype was counted at least ten times. The J gene is TRBJ2-7, the V gene TRBV10-3; D possibly matches TRBD1 or TRBD2 (5 bases each). Trimming removed 5 bases from V and 5 bases from J, with 22 bases in between. CDR1 ENHRY and CDR2 SYGVKD come from the germline V gene. The CDR3 sequence is 16 residues long. The CDR3 protein is CAISYGTELTGHEQYF. The CDR3 nucleotides read TGTGCCATCAGTTACGGGACGGAGCTAACGGGTCACGAGCAGTACTTC.

This clonotype showed up many times. The CDR3: CAISRTGGHGYTF. DNA of the CDR3: TGTGCCATCAGCCGAACAGGGGGTCATGGCTACACCTTC. The chain joins TRBV10-3 to TRBJ1-2; 8 nucleotides agree with TRBD1. Germline V gene sequence: CDR1 ENHRY, CDR2 SYGVKD. CDR3 size: 13 residues. V was pared by 6 bases and J by 6 bases, with 6 bases of the junction left unmatched.

This clonotype was recorded many times. The V and J genes are TRBV5-1 and TRBJ2-5; 10 bases are shared with TRBD2. This CDR3 spans 15 amino acids. The V segment lost 3 bases and the J segment 1 base; nucleotides outside the gene matches: 3. The V gene's germline CDR1 is SGHRS and CDR2 YFSETQ. The CDR3 loop reads CASSSSGGTQETQYF. CDR3 coding DNA: TGCGCCAGCAGCTCTAGCGGGGGAACCCAAGAGACCCAGTACTTC. Full variable domain (outside the CDR3, taken from reference TRBV5-1 and TRBJ2-5): KAGVTQTPRYLIKTRGQQVTLSCSPISGHRSVSWYQQTPGQGLQFLFEYFSETQRNKGNFPGRFSGRQFSNSRSEMNVSTLELGDSALYLCASSSSGGTQETQYFGPGTRLLVL.

This clonotype was recorded at least ten times. The gene calls are TRBV10-3 and TRBJ1-5, with TRBD1 identical over 8 bases. CDR1 is ENHRY and CDR2 is SYGVKD in the germline V gene. The junction had 0 bases not matched to a gene; V was cut back by 4 bases and J by 1 base. The CDR3 is 14 amino acids. The CDR3 DNA reads TGTGCCATCAGTGGACAGGGGAGCAATCAGCCCCAGCATTTT. This encodes CAISGQGSNQPQHF.

This clonotype was observed at least ten times. The gene calls are TRBV20-1 and TRBJ2-7; possible D gene TRBD1, 6 bases. This CDR3 contains 13 residues. Germline V gene sequence: CDR1 DFQATT, CDR2 SNEGSKA (reference sequence). V lost 6 bases, J lost 0 bases, and 12 bases lay in between. The DNA for the CDR3 is TGCAGTGCAAGGGACATAAGCTCCTACGAGCAGTACGTC. The encoded protein is CSARDISSYEQYV.

This clonotype was counted ten times or more. The chain uses TRBV12-3 or TRBV12-4 and TRBJ1-5; D is undetermined. The CDR3 totals 15 residues. V dropped 2 bases and J dropped 0 bases, with 8 bases sitting between them. For the CDR3, the DNA is TGTGCCAGCAGTTTAATGCTTTCTAGCAATCAGCCCCAGCATTTT. This codes for CASSLMLSSNQPQHF.

This clonotype was recorded many times. The chain is built from TRBV29-1 and TRBJ2-5, with 12 bases fitting TRBD1. V shed 7 bases and J 5 bases; nucleotides not matched to a gene: 11. This CDR3 has 15 residues. In germline, CDR1 is SQVTM, CDR2 ANQGSEA. CDR3 coding DNA: TGCAGCGGAACGGCCGGGACAGGGGGCAGGGAGACCCAGTACTTC. Translation: CSGTAGTGGRETQYF.

This clonotype was recorded many times. The chain couples TRBV10-3 to TRBJ2-1; D remains ambiguous. Trimming removed 2 bases from V and 4 bases from J, with 6 bases in between. This CDR3 comprises 13 residues. In germline, CDR1 is ENHRY, CDR2 SYGVKD. The CDR3 bases are TGTGCCATCAGTGAGGGCAAGTACAATGAGCAGTTCTTC. Its translation: CAISEGKYNEQFF.

Many counts were recorded for this clonotype. V and J are TRBV5-1 and TRBJ2-2; 10 bases line up with TRBD2. The CDR3 spans 17 residues. J lost 4 bases, V lost 0 bases, and 6 bases had no gene match. The V gene's germline CDR1 is SGHRS and CDR2 YFSETQ. CDR3 amino acids: CASSLASGGAVTGELFF. The CDR3 DNA is TGCGCCAGCAGCTTGGCCAGCGGGGGGGCCGTCACCGGGGAGCTGTTTTTT.

This clonotype has a count of ten or more. The rearrangement joins TRBV20-1 to TRBJ2-2; 11 positions match TRBD2. J lost 4 bases, V lost 6 bases, and 7 bases had no gene match. The germline gives CDR1 DFQATT, CDR2 SNEGSKA (reference sequence). CDR3 length: 15 amino acids. The chain's CDR3 is CSAQTSGIGTGELFF. As DNA, the CDR3 is TGCAGTGCCCAGACTAGCGGGATTGGCACCGGGGAGCTGTTTTTT.

This clonotype was seen repeatedly, ten times or more. The chain links TRBV6-1 to TRBJ2-1, with 10 bases that match TRBD2. The CDR3 is 15 amino acids. Germline lookup yields CDR1 MNHNS and CDR2 SASEGT. Trimming took 7 bases from V and 0 from J; bases not matched to a gene: 3. CDR3 nucleotide sequence: TGTGCCAGCAACCCTAGCGGGGGCTCCTACAATGAGCAGTTCTTC. This codes for CASNPSGGSYNEQFF.